These T cell receptor beta chains were read from a single sample in a study of cytomegalovirus exposure and HLA in healthy donors. Method: immunoSEQ multiplex PCR; TCRdb's copy keeps in-frame clones and lacks some. Of about 76,000 clones detected, just over 70% appear once; the ten largest clones hold 4.9%. Material: PBMCs. The receptors shown here come from a man in his sixties in good health and CMV-seropositive. Each CDR3 is given with its conserved first and last residue. Fields, in order: CDR3 DNA, CDR3 protein, V gene, J gene, D gene, clone size. A D gene is named only where the DNA matches it firmly. Part of the rows lack a size; the others show once, few, many or a class for expanded clones.

DNA: TGCGCCAGCAGCTTGGTAGGCAGCCCCGAGGTTTACAATGAGCAGTTCTTC
CDR3: CASSLVGSPEVYNEQFF
V: TRBV5-1
J: TRBJ2-1
D: .
size: .

DNA: TGTGCCAGTAGTCCCCGGTTTAGCGGGGGGCCCATCAGTTACAATGAGCAGTTCTTC
CDR3: CASSPRFSGGPISYNEQFF
V: TRBV19
J: TRBJ2-1
D: TRBD2
size: few

DNA: TGTGCCAGCAGCGTAGGGGGTGTGTTTGTGAACACTGAAGCTTTCTTT
CDR3: CASSVGGVFVNTEAFF
V: TRBV6-6
J: TRBJ1-1
D: .
size: .

DNA: TGTGCCAGCAGACAGGGTACGGGTGAAAAACTGTTTTTT
CDR3: CASRQGTGEKLFF
V: TRBV7-9
J: TRBJ1-4
D: .
size: .

DNA: TGTGCCAGCAGCTCCCCGGGACAGTCGGACGAGCAGTACTTC
CDR3: CASSSPGQSDEQYF
V: TRBV7-9
J: TRBJ2-7
D: TRBD1
size: .

DNA: TGTGCCATCAGTTACTCGGGACTAGCGGGCCTCTACAATGAGCAGTTCTTC
CDR3: CAISYSGLAGLYNEQFF
V: TRBV10-3
J: TRBJ2-1
D: TRBD2
size: few

DNA: TGTGCCAGTAGTATAGGAGGTCAGCCTGAAAAACTGTTTTTT
CDR3: CASSIGGQPEKLFF
V: TRBV19
J: TRBJ1-4
D: .
size: .

DNA: TGTGCCTGGTCCCTACGCCATAGCAATCAGCCCCAGCATTTT
CDR3: CAWSLRHSNQPQHF
V: TRBV30
J: TRBJ1-5
D: .
size: .

DNA: TGTGCCAGCAGTCACGAGCCGGACAGGGATGGTTTT
CDR3: CASSHEPDRDGF
V: TRBV27
J: TRBJ2-3
D: TRBD1
size: .

DNA: TGTGCCAGCAGCTTAGCTTCGGTTTACAATGAGCAGTTCTTC
CDR3: CASSLASVYNEQFF
V: TRBV7-9
J: TRBJ2-1
D: .
size: few

DNA: TGTGCCAGTTGCCGGACAGCGTCATCCTACGAGCAGTACTTC
CDR3: CASCRTASSYEQYF
V: TRBV2
J: TRBJ2-7
D: .
size: .

DNA: TGTGCCAGCACCTCTGTCCCTCGGGATACGCAGTATTTT
CDR3: CASTSVPRDTQYF
V: TRBV7-9
J: TRBJ2-3
D: .
size: .

DNA: TGTGCCAGCAGCTTCCGGACTAGCGGGAGCTACAATGAGCAGTTCTTC
CDR3: CASSFRTSGSYNEQFF
V: TRBV13
J: TRBJ2-1
D: TRBD2
size: .

DNA: TGTGCCAGCAGCTTAGCGTCAGCGCCGGGGGGCTACACCTTC
CDR3: CASSLASAPGGYTF
V: TRBV7-9
J: TRBJ1-2
D: .
size: .

DNA: TGTGCCAGCAGCAAAGGGGAGTCCAGGGGGCCTGGAAACACCATATATTTT
CDR3: CASSKGESRGPGNTIYF
V: TRBV21-1
J: TRBJ1-3
D: .
size: few

DNA: TGCGCCAGCAGCCAAGGGAGTCATCAGCCCCAGCATTTT
CDR3: CASSQGSHQPQHF
V: TRBV4-3
J: TRBJ1-5
D: .
size: few

DNA: TGTGCCAGCACGATTGGGACAGCCCAAGAGACCCAGTACTTC
CDR3: CASTIGTAQETQYF
V: TRBV6-6
J: TRBJ2-5
D: TRBD1
size: .

DNA: TGTGCCAGCAGCCCCGGGTCCTCCGCCCCAGATACGCAGTATTTT
CDR3: CASSPGSSAPDTQYF
V: TRBV7-9
J: TRBJ2-3
D: .
size: .

DNA: TGTGCCAGAACTGGGACAAGGGTCCCCTACGAGCAGTACTTC
CDR3: CARTGTRVPYEQYF
V: TRBV2
J: TRBJ2-7
D: .
size: .

DNA: TGTGCCAGCAGCTTAGGCAGTCCTAGCAATCAGCCCCAGCATTTT
CDR3: CASSLGSPSNQPQHF
V: TRBV7-2
J: TRBJ1-5
D: .
size: once

DNA: TGTGCCAGCCGTCGGGGCGGGACAGGGCACCACGAGCAGTACTTC
CDR3: CASRRGGTGHHEQYF
V: TRBV19
J: TRBJ2-7
D: TRBD1
size: .

DNA: TGCGCCAGCAGCTCGACAGGGGGGAACATTCAGTACTTC
CDR3: CASSSTGGNIQYF
V: TRBV4-1
J: TRBJ2-4
D: TRBD1
size: .

DNA: TGCGCCAGCACAGGGGCAGGGGAGACCCAGTACTTC
CDR3: CASTGAGETQYF
V: TRBV5-1
J: TRBJ2-5
D: .
size: .

DNA: TGTGCCAGCAGCTTGGATCAGGGGGATGAAAAACTGTTTTTT
CDR3: CASSLDQGDEKLFF
V: TRBV5-4
J: TRBJ1-4
D: TRBD1
size: once

DNA: TGTGCCAGCAGTGGCGGGGATCCGCGGGGATATAATTCACCCCTCCACTTT
CDR3: CASSGGDPRGYNSPLHF
V: TRBV2
J: TRBJ1-6
D: .
size: .

DNA: TGTGCCAGCAGTTTCGGGGACAGGGGCACAGATACGCAGTATTTT
CDR3: CASSFGDRGTDTQYF
V: TRBV28
J: TRBJ2-3
D: TRBD1
size: .

DNA: TGTGCCTGGAGTGTAGCTGGGCCGTATGGCTACACCTTC
CDR3: CAWSVAGPYGYTF
V: TRBV30
J: TRBJ1-2
D: .
size: .

DNA: TGTGCCAGCAGCCTGGGACAGGGCGAGGGCTACACCTTC
CDR3: CASSLGQGEGYTF
V: TRBV7-3
J: TRBJ1-2
D: TRBD1
size: .

DNA: TGTGCCAGCAGCTTTGGACAGGGAACGACCTACGAGCAGTACTTC
CDR3: CASSFGQGTTYEQYF
V: TRBV6-5
J: TRBJ2-7
D: TRBD1
size: .

DNA: TGTGCCAGCAGCTCCGGGACTAGCGGGAAGACAGCCACCTACGAGCAGTACTTC
CDR3: CASSSGTSGKTATYEQYF
V: TRBV7-8
J: TRBJ2-7
D: TRBD2
size: .